This T cell receptor beta chain is from a study of T cells in Graves' hyperthyroidism and ophthalmopathy. Study-level information: Any treatment followed the collection of peripheral blood at initial diagnosis.

Patients were excluded because of uncontrolled infection, other autoimmune disease, pregnancy or lactation. Study results and caveats: Ophthalmopathy was told apart from stable hyperthyroidism by a 13 V-J model.

Regions amplified from RNA transcripts were the TCR beta CDR3 regions. HTBI primers were used for first-round RT-PCR of the TCR CDR3. In TCRdb, the multiplex PCR reads were re-called with MiXCR into one record per CDR3 protein. The sample yields about 480,000 distinct CDR3 sequences, around a quarter seen once. The CDR3 is made up of 15 amino acids. J gave up 6 bases and V 2 bases, and 9 bases lay outside the gene matches. The V gene's germline CDR1 is WNHNN and CDR2 SYGVQD (reference sequence). The sample holds one count of this clonotype. Its antigen remains unknown. The chain recombines TRBV10-1 with TRBJ2-7, with 8 nucleotides matching TRBD1. The TCR was taken from a woman in her thirties with Graves' ophthalmopathy. Sequencing was carried out using blood. CDR3 residues: CASSETGGRGTEQYF. The CDR3 DNA is TGCGCCAGCAGTGAGACAGGGGGTCGGGGGACCGAGCAGTACTTC.